This TCR beta chain was observed in a study of cytomegalovirus exposure and HLA in healthy donors. Study-level background: There were 65 million to 85 million unique TCRs (from HLA-typed donors) in an early data release. In terms of ancestry, the Caucasian-associated cluster contained about 81% of the roughly 400 genotyped donors.

The PCR used 60 Vbeta and 13 Jbeta primers. Original methodology: The count from a later analysis was about 80 million unique TCR beta chains, around 11 million of them shared. Sequencing was performed with immunoSEQ multiplex PCR; in TCRdb, only in-frame clones are kept and a portion is missing. That table supplies the V and J calls and clone size; D and trimming were determined from the DNA. This sample has about 160,000 clones; roughly 85% occur once, and the top ten carry 8.5%. The CDR3 extends over 17 amino acids. The germline CDR1 and CDR2 sequences are LNHDA and SQIVND (reference sequence). Unmatched junction bases numbered 9, after V lost 5 bases and J lost 4 bases.

What was sequenced was PBMCs. The clonotype was recovered from a male donor in good health and CMV-seropositive. The V call is TRBV19, the J call TRBJ2-1; 12 nucleotides agree with TRBD2. DNA for the CDR3: TGTGCCAGTAGTGCCGCTAGCGGGGGGGACCTATACAATGAGCAGTTCTTC. This codes for CASSAASGGDLYNEQFF.